One and the same sample provided the 27 T cell receptor beta chains below, sequenced in a study of identical twins. In TCRdb, the 5' RACE reads were re-called with MiXCR into one record per CDR3 protein. The table has about 660,000 distinct CDR3 sequences, around 8.6% seen once. This same sample was also part of a study on yellow fever vaccine responses in identical twins.

Sequenced sample: PBMCs. These receptors came from a woman in her late teens or twenties in good health.

There are a few counts of this clonotype. The rearrangement uses TRBV7-9 and TRBJ1-4, with D unresolved. Trimming shortened V by 2 bases and J by 5 bases, and 6 bases separated the two germline ends. Germline V gene sequence: CDR1 SEHNR, CDR2 FQNEAQ (reference sequence). This CDR3 is built from 13 residues. The CDR3 region has the DNA TGTGCCAGCAGCTTACGGGAGAATGAAAAACTGTTTTTT. This codes for CASSLRENEKLFF.

This clonotype has more than one count but fewer than ten. The V call is TRBV7-2, the J call TRBJ2-7, with 7 nucleotides matching TRBD1. This CDR3 contains 14 residues. V gave up 5 bases and J gave up 0 bases; unmatched junction bases: 4. CDR1 is SGHTA, CDR2 FQGNSA, per germline. The CDR3: CASSRNRGSYEQYF. The DNA for the CDR3 is TGTGCCAGCAGCCGAAACAGGGGCTCCTACGAGCAGTACTTC. Drawing the rest from reference TRBV7-2 and TRBJ2-7, the complete variable domain is GAGVSQSPSNKVTEKGKDVELRCDPISGHTALYWYRQSLGQGLEFLIYFQGNSAPDKSGLPSDRFSAERTGGSVSTLTIQRTQQEDSAVYLCASSRNRGSYEQYFGPGTRLTVT.

V gene TRBV4-3 combines with J gene TRBJ2-1; 12 bases align to TRBD2. Per germline, CDR1 LGHNA and CDR2 YSLEER. The CDR3 has 15 residues. V was clipped by 3 bases and J by 8 bases; unmatched bases: 5. The CDR3 reads CASSQAPSGRDEQFF. The CDR3 region has the DNA TGCGCCAGCAGCCAGGCACCTAGCGGGAGGGATGAGCAGTTCTTC.

The chain joins TRBV7-9 to TRBJ1-5; D may be TRBD1 (5 bases). The CDR3 extends over 14 amino acids. V lost 5 bases and J lost 4, with 12 bases in between. CDR1 is SEHNR and CDR2 is FQNEAQ in the germline V gene (reference sequence). In DNA form, the CDR3 reads TGTGCCAGCAGCCCGGCGGGGGTGAATCAGCCCCAGCATTTT. This translates into CASSPAGVNQPQHF.

This clonotype has a handful of counts. This chain connects TRBV6-1 to TRBJ1-1, with 7 positions matching TRBD1. The CDR3 contains 13 residues. Germline CDR1 MNHNS, CDR2 SASEGT. The junction had 2 bases not matched to a gene; V was cut back by 6 bases and J by 1 base. This CDR3 reads CASRDRRNTEAFF. The CDR3 nucleotides read TGTGCCAGCAGGGACAGGCGGAACACTGAAGCTTTCTTT.

This clonotype was detected only a few times. The chain joins TRBV4-2 to TRBJ2-7, with 10 bases that match TRBD2. Germline V CDR1 and CDR2: LGHNA, YNFKEQ. The CDR3 loop spans 15 amino acids. V lost 1 base, J lost 4 bases, and 4 bases stayed unmatched. Written as DNA, the CDR3 is TGTGCCAGCAGCCAAGTACTAGCGGGACAATACGAGCAGTACTTC. Its translation is CASSQVLAGQYEQYF.

The V and J genes are TRBV7-9 and TRBJ2-3; unclear D gene. The CDR3 is made up of 12 amino acids. From germline, CDR1 is SEHNR and CDR2 FQNEAQ (reference sequence). With 1 base removed from V and 5 bases from J, the gap between germline ends came to 4 bases. The CDR3 region is CASSLVQDTQYF. CDR3 bases: TGTGCCAGCAGCTTAGTACAAGATACGCAGTATTTT. The complete variable domain, with remaining parts taken from reference TRBV7-9 and TRBJ2-3, reads DTGVSQNPRHKITKRGQNVTFRCDPISEHNRLYWYRQTLGQGPEFLTYFQNEAQLEKSRLLSDRFSAERPKGSFSTLEIQRTEQGDSAMYLCASSLVQDTQYFGPGTRLTVL.

This clonotype was seen a handful of times. The chain is built from TRBV20-1 and TRBJ2-1, with D uncertain. Trimming shortened V by 7 bases and J by 6 bases, and 10 bases separated the two germline ends. The CDR3 has 11 amino acids. Germline CDR1 DFQATT, CDR2 SNEGSKA (reference sequence). CDR3 in DNA: TGCAGTGTAGTGAGTAGCAATGAGCAGTTCTTC. This encodes CSVVSSNEQFF.

This clonotype was seen repeatedly, ten times or more. J is TRBJ2-1 and V is TRBV12-3 or TRBV12-4, with 11 positions matching TRBD2. Trimming took 5 bases from V and 6 from J; bases not matched to a gene: 3. The CDR3 is 14 amino acids. CDR3 sequence reads: CASSTSGSFNEQFF. DNA of the CDR3: TGTGCCAGCAGTACTAGCGGGAGTTTCAATGAGCAGTTCTTC.

The chain links TRBV5-4 to TRBJ2-1, with TRBD2 matching 13 bases. V dropped 4 bases and J dropped 13; count of bases not matched to a gene: 5. Per the germline V gene, CDR1 is SGHNT and CDR2 is YYREEE (reference sequence). The CDR3 is 13 residues long. CDR3 in DNA: TGTGCCAGCAGCCCGGGACTAGCGGGGATTCAGTTCTTC. Translation gives CASSPGLAGIQFF.

This clonotype showed up just a few times. The rearrangement links TRBV6-1 to TRBJ2-7; no clear D. V lost 6 bases to trimming and J lost 2 bases, with 14 bases between them. CDR3 length: 14 amino acids. The germline V gene encodes CDR1 MNHNS and CDR2 SASEGT. The CDR3 nucleotides are TGTGCCAGCAGGAGAGAAATTTCAACCTACGAGCAGTACTTC. As protein: CASRREISTYEQYF.

The J gene is TRBJ2-7, the V gene TRBV30; 7 bases are a match to TRBD1. The germline gives CDR1 GTSNPN, CDR2 SVGIG (reference sequence). This CDR3 region has 15 residues. The trim removed 1 base at V and 2 bases at J, leaving 8 bases unmatched. The CDR3, as DNA: TGTGCCTGGAGTGGTTCACGGGACAGAGCCTACGAGCAGTACTTC. The encoded protein is CAWSGSRDRAYEQYF.

V is TRBV11-1 and J is TRBJ2-2; TRBD1 aligns across 10 bases. Looked up from germline, CDR1 is SGHAT and CDR2 is FQDESV (reference sequence). Trimming removed 5 bases from V and 0 bases from J; junction bases left unmatched: 12. This CDR3 region has 19 residues. The CDR3 DNA reads as TGTGCCAGCAGCAGCCGGGACAGGGGACAAATTACGAACACCGGGGAGCTGTTTTTT. The encoded protein is CASSSRDRGQITNTGELFF. Together with reference TRBV11-1 and TRBJ2-2, the CDR3 gives the full variable domain: EAEVAQSPRYKITEKSQAVAFWCDPISGHATLYWYRQILGQGPELLVQFQDESVVDDSQLPKDRFSAERLKGVDSTLKIQPAELGDSAMYLCASSSRDRGQITNTGELFFGEGSRLTVL.

This clonotype was counted between two and nine times. The chain joins TRBV5-1 to TRBJ2-1; a weak D match, TRBD2 (5 bases). The germline V gene encodes CDR1 SGHRS and CDR2 YFSETQ. The CDR3 extends over 14 amino acids. Trimming shortened V by 4 bases and J by 6 bases, and 14 bases separated the two germline ends. CDR3 sequence (DNA): TGCGCCAGCAGCCCACGGGATTCCGCCAATGAGCAGTTCTTC. It encodes CASSPRDSANEQFF.

This clonotype occurred a few times. The V gene is TRBV29-1, the J gene TRBJ2-1, with D tentatively TRBD1 or TRBD2 (6 bases each). Germline loops: CDR1 SQVTM, CDR2 ANQGSEA. V lost 2 bases and J 7 bases, leaving 15 bases between the germline ends. The CDR3 runs to 14 residues. The DNA for the CDR3 is TGCAGCGTTGAAAGGGGGGCTCGGATTAATGAGCAGTTCTTC. As protein: CSVERGARINEQFF.

This clonotype was detected ten times or more. V is TRBV5-1 and J is TRBJ2-7; no firm D call. The CDR3 contains 14 residues. V gave up 0 bases and J gave up 6 bases, with 13 bases separating them. Per germline, CDR1 SGHRS and CDR2 YFSETQ. The CDR3 DNA follows: TGCGCCAGCAGCTTGGATGGGGTTCCAGGCGAGCAGTACTTC. It translates to CASSLDGVPGEQYF.

This clonotype was observed a few times. The chain links TRBV2 to TRBJ2-3; 8 bases align to TRBD2. The CDR3 is made up of 15 amino acids. CDR1 and CDR2 from the germline V gene are SNHLY and FYNNEI. With V trimmed by 10 bases and J by 3 bases, 12 bases remained unmatched. DNA of the CDR3: TGTGCCACGACGGAGGCGGGGGGAGGGACAGATACGCAGTATTTT. Translation: CATTEAGGGTDTQYF.

This clonotype was observed at least ten times. The chain combines TRBV29-1 with TRBJ2-7; 8 positions match TRBD1. Trimming cost V 6 bases and J 4 bases; bases outside gene matches: 8. Germline V gives CDR1 SQVTM, CDR2 ANQGSEA. This CDR3 has 13 amino acids. This CDR3 reads CSVRTGSGYEQYF. For the CDR3, the DNA is TGCAGCGTCCGGACAGGGAGTGGGTACGAGCAGTACTTC.

V is TRBV7-9 and J is TRBJ2-1, with 8 positions matching TRBD2. The CDR3 runs 14 residues. The V gene's germline CDR1 is SEHNR and CDR2 FQNEAQ (reference sequence). The J segment lost 2 bases and the V segment lost 5 bases, leaving 2 bases of the junction unmatched. The chain's CDR3 is CASSGGGTYNEQFF. CDR3 in DNA: TGTGCCAGCAGCGGCGGGGGGACCTACAATGAGCAGTTCTTC.

This clonotype came up a few times. The chain carries TRBV20-1 and TRBJ2-1, with 14 positions matching TRBD2. After removal of 3 bases from V and 0 bases from J, the junction contained 7 bases not matched to a gene. This CDR3 spans 18 amino acids. Germline values: CDR1 DFQATT, CDR2 SNEGSKA (reference sequence). CDR3 protein: CSASGTSGSILSYNEQFF. CDR3 bases: TGCAGTGCTAGTGGGACTAGCGGGAGTATCCTCTCCTACAATGAGCAGTTCTTC.

This clonotype appeared a few times. The genes are TRBV6-5 and TRBJ1-1; 7 positions match TRBD1. Losses at the gene ends were 0 bases for V and 4 bases for J; bases not matched to a gene: 11. CDR1 is MNHEY, CDR2 SVGAGI, per germline. This CDR3 comprises 17 residues. The CDR3 reads CASSYSLPGQVVTEAFF. CDR3 bases: TGTGCCAGCAGTTACTCGCTCCCCGGACAGGTGGTCACTGAAGCTTTCTTT.

This clonotype was observed a handful of times. This chain uses TRBV7-9 with TRBJ2-1, with D maybe TRBD2 (5 bases). Trimming shortened V by 5 bases and J by 8 bases, and 13 bases separated the two germline ends. The CDR3 spans 13 residues. Germline V gene lookup returns CDR1 SEHNR and CDR2 FQNEAQ (reference sequence). The chain's CDR3 is CASSLPSFYEQFF. The CDR3 DNA follows: TGTGCCAGCAGCCTTCCTAGCTTCTATGAGCAGTTCTTC. The variable domain in full, with the rest retrieved from reference TRBV7-9 and TRBJ2-1, is DTGVSQNPRHKITKRGQNVTFRCDPISEHNRLYWYRQTLGQGPEFLTYFQNEAQLEKSRLLSDRFSAERPKGSFSTLEIQRTEQGDSAMYLCASSLPSFYEQFFGPGTRLTVL.

The V and J genes are TRBV6-5 and TRBJ2-5, with TRBD2 identical over 9 bases. The V gene's germline CDR1 is MNHEY and CDR2 SVGAGI. V trimming: 2 bases; J trimming: 4 bases; junction bases outside the gene matches: 5. This CDR3 is 15 amino acids long. The CDR3 is CASSYVRGGPETQYF. DNA of the CDR3: TGTGCCAGCAGTTACGTGCGGGGGGGCCCAGAGACCCAGTACTTC.

The V gene is TRBV10-3, the J gene TRBJ2-6; D perhaps matches TRBD1 (5 bases). Looked up from germline, CDR1 is ENHRY and CDR2 is SYGVKD. V lost 5 bases to trimming and J lost 0 bases, with 14 bases between them. There are 17 residues in the CDR3. The CDR3 is CAISTVSTASGANVLTF. The DNA of the CDR3 is TGTGCCATCAGTACAGTATCGACAGCCTCTGGGGCCAACGTCCTGACTTTC.

This chain uses TRBV10-3 with TRBJ2-7, with D unclear. With 2 bases removed from V and 0 bases from J, the gap between germline ends came to 5 bases. The CDR3 spans 13 residues. Germline lookup yields CDR1 ENHRY and CDR2 SYGVKD. CDR3 in amino acids: CAISEAASYEQYF. CDR3 nucleotide sequence: TGTGCCATCAGTGAGGCTGCCTCCTACGAGCAGTACTTC.

There are a few counts of this clonotype. The chain employs TRBV2 and TRBJ2-3; D may be TRBD1 or TRBD2 (6 bases each). This CDR3 is 15 amino acids long. Trimming pared 2 bases from V and 4 bases from J, leaving 13 bases between. Germline V gene sequence: CDR1 SNHLY, CDR2 FYNNEI. The CDR3 region has the DNA TGTGCCAGCAGTGAATGGGGTAGGGGGGCAGATACGCAGTATTTT. It specifies CASSEWGRGADTQYF.

The chain joins TRBV28 to TRBJ2-1; 10 bases line up with TRBD2. After removal of 7 bases from V and 2 bases from J, the junction contained 5 bases not matched to a gene. CDR1 and CDR2 from the germline V gene are MDHEN and SYDVKM. The CDR3 extends over 15 amino acids. CDR3 protein: CASTPSGGAYNEQFF. In DNA, the CDR3 is TGTGCCAGCACCCCAAGCGGGGGGGCCTACAATGAGCAGTTCTTC.